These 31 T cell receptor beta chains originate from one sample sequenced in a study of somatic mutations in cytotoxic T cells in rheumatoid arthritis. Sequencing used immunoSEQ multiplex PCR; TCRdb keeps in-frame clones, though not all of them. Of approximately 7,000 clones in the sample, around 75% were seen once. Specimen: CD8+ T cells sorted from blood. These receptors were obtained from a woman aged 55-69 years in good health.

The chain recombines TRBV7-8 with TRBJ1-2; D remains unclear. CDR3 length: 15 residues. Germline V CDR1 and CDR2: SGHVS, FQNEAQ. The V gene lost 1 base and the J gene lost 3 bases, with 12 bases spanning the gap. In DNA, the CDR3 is TGTGCCAGCAGCTTAGTGGAGGGCAGCCACTATGGCTACACCTTC. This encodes CASSLVEGSHYGYTF.

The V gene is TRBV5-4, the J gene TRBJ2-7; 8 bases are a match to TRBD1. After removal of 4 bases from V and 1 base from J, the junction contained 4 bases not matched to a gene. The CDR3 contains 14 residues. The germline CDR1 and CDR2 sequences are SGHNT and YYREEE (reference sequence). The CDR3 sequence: CASSTGDRSYEQYF. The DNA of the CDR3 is TGTGCCAGCAGCACCGGGGACAGGTCCTACGAGCAGTACTTC.

CDR3 region: CASRPTSGLSPGDTDTQYF. In nucleotides, the CDR3 is TGTGCCAGCAGACCTACTAGCGGGCTCTCCCCTGGGGACACAGATACGCAGTATTTT. The genes are TRBV27 and TRBJ2-3; 9 nucleotides match TRBD2. The CDR3 has 19 amino acids. V lost 6 bases to trimming and J lost 2 bases; unmatched junction nucleotides: 18. CDR1 is MNHEY, CDR2 SMNVEV, per germline (reference sequence).

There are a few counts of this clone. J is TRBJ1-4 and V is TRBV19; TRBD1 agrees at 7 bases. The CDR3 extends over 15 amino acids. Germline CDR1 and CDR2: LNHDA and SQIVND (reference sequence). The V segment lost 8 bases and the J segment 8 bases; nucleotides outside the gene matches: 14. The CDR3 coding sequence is TGTGCCAGTGGACAGGTCGAGGGGCGAGGAGAAAAACTGTTTTTT. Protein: CASGQVEGRGEKLFF. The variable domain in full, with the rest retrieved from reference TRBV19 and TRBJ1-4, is DGGITQSPKYLFRKEGQNVTLSCEQNLNHDAMYWYRQDPGQGLRLIYYSQIVNDFQKGDIAEGYSVSREKKESFPLTVTSAQKNPTAFYLCASGQVEGRGEKLFFGSGTQLSVL.

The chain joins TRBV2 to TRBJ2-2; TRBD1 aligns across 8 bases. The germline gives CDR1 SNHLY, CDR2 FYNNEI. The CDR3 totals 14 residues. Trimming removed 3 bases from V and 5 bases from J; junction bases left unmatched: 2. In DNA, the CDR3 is TGTGCCAGCAGTGACACAGGGGGGACCGGGGAGCTGTTTTTT. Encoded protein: CASSDTGGTGELFF.

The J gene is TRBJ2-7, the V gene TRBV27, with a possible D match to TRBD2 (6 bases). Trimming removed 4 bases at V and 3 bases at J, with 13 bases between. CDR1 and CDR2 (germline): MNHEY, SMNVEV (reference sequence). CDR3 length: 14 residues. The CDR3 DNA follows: TGTGCCAGCAGTTCCCGGGACTGGGGCTACGAGCAGTACTTC. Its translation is CASSSRDWGYEQYF.

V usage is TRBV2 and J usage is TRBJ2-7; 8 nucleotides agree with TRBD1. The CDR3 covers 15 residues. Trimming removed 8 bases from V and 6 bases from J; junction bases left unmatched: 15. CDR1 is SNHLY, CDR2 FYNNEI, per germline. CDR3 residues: CASYWTGTGSREQYF. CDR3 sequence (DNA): TGTGCCAGCTACTGGACCGGGACAGGTTCCCGCGAGCAGTACTTC.

The CDR3 here is CASSVDRDYDNEQFF. For the CDR3, the DNA is TGTGCCAGCAGTGTCGACCGGGACTATGACAATGAGCAGTTCTTC. J is TRBJ2-1 and V is TRBV9, with TRBD2 matching 7 bases. The V segment lost 5 bases and the J segment 5 bases; nucleotides outside the gene matches: 10. The CDR3 is 15 amino acids. Germline V CDR1 and CDR2: SGDLS, YYNGEE.

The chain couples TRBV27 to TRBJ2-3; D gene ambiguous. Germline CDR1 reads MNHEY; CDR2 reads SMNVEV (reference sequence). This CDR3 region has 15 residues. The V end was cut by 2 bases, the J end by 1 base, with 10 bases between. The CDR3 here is CASSLNPPGTDTQYF. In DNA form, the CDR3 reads TGTGCCAGCAGTTTAAATCCGCCAGGCACAGATACGCAGTATTTT.

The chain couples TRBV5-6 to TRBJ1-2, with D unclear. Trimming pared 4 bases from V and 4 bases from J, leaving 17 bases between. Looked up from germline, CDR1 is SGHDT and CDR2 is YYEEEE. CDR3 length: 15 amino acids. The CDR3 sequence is CASSPGGGVVYGYTF. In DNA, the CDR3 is TGTGCCAGCAGCCCAGGTGGCGGGGTTGTCTATGGCTACACCTTC.

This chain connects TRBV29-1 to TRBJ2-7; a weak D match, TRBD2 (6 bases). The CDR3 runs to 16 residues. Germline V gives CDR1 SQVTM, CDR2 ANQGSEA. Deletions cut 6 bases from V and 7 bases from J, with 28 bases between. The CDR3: CSVGPAGLSSSGEQYF. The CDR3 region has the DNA TGCAGCGTGGGACCGGCGGGACTCTCGTCGTCGGGGGAGCAGTACTTC.

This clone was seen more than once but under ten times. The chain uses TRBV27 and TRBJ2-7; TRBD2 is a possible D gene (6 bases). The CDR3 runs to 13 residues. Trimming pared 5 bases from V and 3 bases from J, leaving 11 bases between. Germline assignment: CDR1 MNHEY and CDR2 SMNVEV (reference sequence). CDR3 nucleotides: TGTGCCAGCAGTCCCGGAGGGGTCTACGAGCAGTACTTC. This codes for CASSPGGVYEQYF.

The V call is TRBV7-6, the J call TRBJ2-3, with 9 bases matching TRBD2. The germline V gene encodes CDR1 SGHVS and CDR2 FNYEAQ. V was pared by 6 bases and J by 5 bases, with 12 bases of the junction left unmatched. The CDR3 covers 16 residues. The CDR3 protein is CASSYRGGGREDTQYF. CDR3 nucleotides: TGTGCCAGCAGTTACAGAGGGGGCGGGAGGGAAGATACGCAGTATTTT.

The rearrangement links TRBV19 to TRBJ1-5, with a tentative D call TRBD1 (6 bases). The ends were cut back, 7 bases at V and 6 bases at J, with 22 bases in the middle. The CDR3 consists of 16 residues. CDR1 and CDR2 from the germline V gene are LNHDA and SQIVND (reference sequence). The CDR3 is CASTMNRAERGQPQHF. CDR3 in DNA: TGTGCCAGTACCATGAACAGGGCGGAACGAGGTCAGCCCCAGCATTTT.

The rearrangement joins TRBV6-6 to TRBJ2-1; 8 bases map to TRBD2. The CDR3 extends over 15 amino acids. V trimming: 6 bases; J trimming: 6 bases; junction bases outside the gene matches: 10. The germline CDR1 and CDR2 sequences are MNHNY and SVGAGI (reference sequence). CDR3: CASSPPGGAINEQFF. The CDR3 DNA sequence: TGTGCCAGCAGCCCGCCGGGGGGGGCCATCAATGAGCAGTTCTTC.

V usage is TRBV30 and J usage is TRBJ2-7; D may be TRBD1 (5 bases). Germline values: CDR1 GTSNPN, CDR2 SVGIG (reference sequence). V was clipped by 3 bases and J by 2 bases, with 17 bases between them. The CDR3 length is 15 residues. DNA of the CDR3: TGTGCCTGGAGCCTAGGGGTAGGAGACACCTACGAGCAGTACTTC. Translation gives CAWSLGVGDTYEQYF.

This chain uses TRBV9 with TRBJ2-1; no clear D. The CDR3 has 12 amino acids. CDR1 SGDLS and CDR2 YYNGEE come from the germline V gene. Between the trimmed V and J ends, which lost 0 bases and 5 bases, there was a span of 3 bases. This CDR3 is CASSVGDNEQFF. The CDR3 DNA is TGTGCCAGCAGCGTAGGAGACAATGAGCAGTTCTTC.

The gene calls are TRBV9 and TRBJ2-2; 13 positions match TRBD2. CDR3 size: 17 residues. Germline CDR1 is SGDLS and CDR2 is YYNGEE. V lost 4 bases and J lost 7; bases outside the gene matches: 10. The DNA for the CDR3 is TGTGCCAGCAGCCCCGGACTAGCGGGAGTTTTGGTCGGGGAGCTGTTTTTT. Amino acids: CASSPGLAGVLVGELFF.

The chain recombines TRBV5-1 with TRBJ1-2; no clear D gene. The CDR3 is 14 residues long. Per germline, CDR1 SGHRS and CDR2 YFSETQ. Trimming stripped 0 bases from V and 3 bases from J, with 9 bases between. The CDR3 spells CASSLVADYYGYTF. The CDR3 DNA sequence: TGCGCCAGCAGCTTGGTTGCGGATTACTATGGCTACACCTTC.

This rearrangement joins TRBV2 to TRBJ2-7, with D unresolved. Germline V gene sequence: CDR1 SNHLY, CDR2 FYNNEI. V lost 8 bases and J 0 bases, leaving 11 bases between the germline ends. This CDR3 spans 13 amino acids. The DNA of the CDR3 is TGTGCCAGCGTGCCGGGTAGCTCCTACGAGCAGTACTTC. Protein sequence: CASVPGSSYEQYF.

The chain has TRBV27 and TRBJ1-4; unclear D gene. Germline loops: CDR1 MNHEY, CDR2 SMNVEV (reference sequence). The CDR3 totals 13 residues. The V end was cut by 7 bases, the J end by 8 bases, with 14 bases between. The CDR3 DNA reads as TGTGCCAGCACCATAACCTACGGGGAAAAACTGTTTTTT. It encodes CASTITYGEKLFF. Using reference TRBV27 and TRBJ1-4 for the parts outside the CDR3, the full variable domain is EAQVTQNPRYLITVTGKKLTVTCSQNMNHEYMSWYRQDPGLGLRQIYYSMNVEVTDKGDVPEGYKVSRKEKRNFPLILESPSPNQTSLYFCASTITYGEKLFFGSGTQLSVL.

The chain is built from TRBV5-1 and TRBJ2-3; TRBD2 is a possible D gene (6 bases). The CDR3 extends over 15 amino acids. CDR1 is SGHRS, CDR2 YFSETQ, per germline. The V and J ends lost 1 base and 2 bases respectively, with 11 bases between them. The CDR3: CASSLRVAVTDTQYF. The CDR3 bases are TGCGCCAGCAGCTTGAGGGTAGCGGTCACAGATACGCAGTATTTT.

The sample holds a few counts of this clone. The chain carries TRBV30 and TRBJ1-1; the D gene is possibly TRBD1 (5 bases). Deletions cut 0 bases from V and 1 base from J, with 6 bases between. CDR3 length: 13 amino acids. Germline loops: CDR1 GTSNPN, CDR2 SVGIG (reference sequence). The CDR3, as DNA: TGTGCCTGGAGTGTGGGGCAGAACACTGAAGCTTTCTTT. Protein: CAWSVGQNTEAFF.

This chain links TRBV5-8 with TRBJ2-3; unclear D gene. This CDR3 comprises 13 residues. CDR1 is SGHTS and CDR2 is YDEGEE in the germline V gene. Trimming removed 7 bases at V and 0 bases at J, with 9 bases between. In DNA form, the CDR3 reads TGTGCCAGCGCCTTGAGAAGCACAGATACGCAGTATTTT. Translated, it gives CASALRSTDTQYF.

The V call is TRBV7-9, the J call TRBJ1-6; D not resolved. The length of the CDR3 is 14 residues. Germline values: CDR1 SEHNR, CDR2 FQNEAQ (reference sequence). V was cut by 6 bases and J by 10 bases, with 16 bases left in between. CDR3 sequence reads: CASSLLWTGSPLHF. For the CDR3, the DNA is TGTGCCAGCAGTCTTTTATGGACGGGATCACCCCTCCACTTT.

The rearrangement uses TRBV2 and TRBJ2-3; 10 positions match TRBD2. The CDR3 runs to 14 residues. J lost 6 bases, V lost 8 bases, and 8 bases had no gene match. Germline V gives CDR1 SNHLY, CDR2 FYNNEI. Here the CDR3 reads CASCSGGTGDTQYF. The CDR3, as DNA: TGTGCCAGCTGTAGCGGGGGGACGGGGGATACGCAGTATTTT.

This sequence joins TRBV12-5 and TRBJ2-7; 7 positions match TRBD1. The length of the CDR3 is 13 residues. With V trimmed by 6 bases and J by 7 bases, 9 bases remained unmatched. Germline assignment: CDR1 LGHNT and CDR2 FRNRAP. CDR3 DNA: TGTGCTAGTGGCCAGGACAGGCATAGAGAGCAGTACTTC. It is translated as CASGQDRHREQYF.

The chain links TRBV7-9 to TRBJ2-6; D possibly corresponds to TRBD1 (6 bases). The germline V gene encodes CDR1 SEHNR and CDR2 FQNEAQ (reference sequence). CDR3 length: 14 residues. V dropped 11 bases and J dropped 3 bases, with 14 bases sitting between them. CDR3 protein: CAGYGGGGANVLTF. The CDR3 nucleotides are TGTGCCGGCTATGGGGGCGGTGGGGCCAACGTCCTGACTTTC.

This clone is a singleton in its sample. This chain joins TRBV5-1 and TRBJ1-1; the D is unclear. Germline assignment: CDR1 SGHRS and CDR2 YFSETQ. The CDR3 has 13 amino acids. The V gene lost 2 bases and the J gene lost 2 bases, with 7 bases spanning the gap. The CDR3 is CASSLYSNTEAFF. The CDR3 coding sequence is TGCGCCAGCAGCTTATACAGTAACACTGAAGCTTTCTTT.

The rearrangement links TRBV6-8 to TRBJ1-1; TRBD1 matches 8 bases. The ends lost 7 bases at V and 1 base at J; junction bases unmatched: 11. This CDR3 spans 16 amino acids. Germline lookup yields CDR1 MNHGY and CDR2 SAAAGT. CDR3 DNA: TGTGCCAGCATTTTTCCTTGGGACAGGTGGAACACTGAAGCTTTCTTT. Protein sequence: CASIFPWDRWNTEAFF.

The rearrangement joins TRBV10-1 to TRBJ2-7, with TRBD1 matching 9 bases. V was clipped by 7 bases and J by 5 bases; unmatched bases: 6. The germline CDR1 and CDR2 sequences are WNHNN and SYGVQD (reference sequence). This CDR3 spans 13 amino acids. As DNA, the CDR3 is TGCGCCAGCATGGGACAGGGACTTAACGAGCAGTACTTC. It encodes CASMGQGLNEQYF.